One sample yielded the 6 T cell receptor beta chains listed below, sequenced in a study of blood T cell repertoires in COVID-19. TCRdb's table, derived via immunoSEQ multiplex PCR, lists solely in-frame clones and lacks some. The sample contains roughly 320,000 clones, around 86% of which appear only once. Sequenced sample: peripheral blood. These receptors came from a man in his 70s with acute or convalescent COVID-19.

This CDR3 reads CASSMVASGIYNEQFF. As DNA, the CDR3 is TGTGCCAGTAGTATGGTGGCTAGCGGGATCTACAATGAGCAGTTCTTC. V and J are TRBV19 and TRBJ2-1, with TRBD2 matching over 9 bases. V shed 3 bases, J shed 3 bases, and the junction held 6 bases outside the gene matches. The CDR3 is made up of 16 amino acids. Germline V gene lookup returns CDR1 LNHDA and CDR2 SQIVND (reference sequence).

The rearrangement joins TRBV5-1 to TRBJ1-1; 8 bases align to TRBD1. CDR3 size: 14 residues. Germline V CDR1 and CDR2: SGHRS, YFSETQ. With 6 bases clipped from V and 3 bases from J, the junction kept 7 bases outside the gene matches. The CDR3 DNA follows: TGCGCCAGCATGGACAGGGAGACTTACACTGAAGCTTTCTTT. Translating gives CASMDRETYTEAFF.

This chain joins TRBV15 and TRBJ2-3, with 8 bases identical to TRBD1. After removal of 3 bases from V and 2 bases from J, the junction contained 7 bases not matched to a gene. Looked up from germline, CDR1 is LNHNV and CDR2 is YYDKDF (reference sequence). There are 16 residues in the CDR3. CDR3 bases: TGTGCCACCAGCAGGGATTGGACAGGGAACACAGATACGCAGTATTTT. Amino acids: CATSRDWTGNTDTQYF.

The chain employs TRBV7-9 and TRBJ1-3; no reliable D call. Looked up from germline, CDR1 is SEHNR and CDR2 is FQNEAQ (reference sequence). The CDR3 has 12 residues. V shed 2 bases and J shed 4 bases, with 3 bases lying between them. CDR3 nucleotides: TGTGCCAGCAGCTTAAGCGGAAACACCATATATTTT. It translates to CASSLSGNTIYF.

The CDR3 loop reads CASSFGTVVGNTIYF. The DNA for the CDR3 is TGTGCCAGCAGTTTTGGGACAGTGGTGGGAAACACCATATATTTT. V is TRBV3-1 (or the pseudogene TRBV3-2) and J is TRBJ1-3; 7 nucleotides match TRBD1. Germline assignment: CDR1 LGHDT and CDR2 YNNKEL (reference sequence). This CDR3 has 15 residues. V shed 6 bases, J shed 4 bases, and the junction held 9 bases outside the gene matches.

The CDR3: CASSPRTGRSQPQHF. CDR3 DNA: TGTGCCAGCAGTCCTCGGACAGGGAGGAGTCAGCCCCAGCATTTT. The rearrangement links TRBV2 to TRBJ1-5; 8 positions agree with TRBD1. Germline CDR1 SNHLY, CDR2 FYNNEI. This CDR3 has 15 amino acids. Trimming cost V 5 bases and J 6 bases; bases outside gene matches: 9.